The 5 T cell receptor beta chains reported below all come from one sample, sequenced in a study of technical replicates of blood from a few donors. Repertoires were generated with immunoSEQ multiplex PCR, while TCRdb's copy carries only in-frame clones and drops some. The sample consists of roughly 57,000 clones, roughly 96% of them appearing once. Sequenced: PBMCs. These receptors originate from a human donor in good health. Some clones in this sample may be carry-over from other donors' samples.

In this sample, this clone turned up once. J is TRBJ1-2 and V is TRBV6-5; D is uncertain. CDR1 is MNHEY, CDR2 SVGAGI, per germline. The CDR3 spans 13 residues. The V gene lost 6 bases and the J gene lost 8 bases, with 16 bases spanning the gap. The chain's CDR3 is CASRKDGLGGYTF. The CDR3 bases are TGTGCCAGCAGAAAAGACGGACTAGGGGGCTACACCTTC.

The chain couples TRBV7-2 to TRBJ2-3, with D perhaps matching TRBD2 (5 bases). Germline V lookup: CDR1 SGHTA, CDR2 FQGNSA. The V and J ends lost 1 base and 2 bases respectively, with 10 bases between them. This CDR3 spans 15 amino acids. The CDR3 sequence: CASSLVGRDTDTQYF. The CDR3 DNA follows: TGTGCCAGCAGCTTAGTAGGTCGGGACACAGATACGCAGTATTTT.

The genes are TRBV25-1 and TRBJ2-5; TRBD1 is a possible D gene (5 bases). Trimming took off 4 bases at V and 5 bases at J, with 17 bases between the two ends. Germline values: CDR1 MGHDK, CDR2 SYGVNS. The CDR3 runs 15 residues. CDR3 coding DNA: TGTGCCAGCAGTGCATATGTAGGGGTGAGGGAGACCCAGTACTTC. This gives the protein CASSAYVGVRETQYF. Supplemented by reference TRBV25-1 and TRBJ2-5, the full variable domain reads EADIYQTPRYLVIGTGKKITLECSQTMGHDKMYWYQQDPGMELHLIHYSYGVNSTEKGDLSSESTVSRIRTEHFPLTLESARPSHTSQYLCASSAYVGVRETQYFGPGTRLLVL.

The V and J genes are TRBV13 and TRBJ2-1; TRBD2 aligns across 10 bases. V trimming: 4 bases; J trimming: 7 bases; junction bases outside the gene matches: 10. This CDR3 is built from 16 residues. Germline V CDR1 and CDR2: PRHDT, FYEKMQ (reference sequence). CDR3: CASSSHPAGGGNEQFF. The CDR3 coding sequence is TGTGCCAGCAGCTCCCACCCAGCGGGGGGGGGAAATGAGCAGTTCTTC.

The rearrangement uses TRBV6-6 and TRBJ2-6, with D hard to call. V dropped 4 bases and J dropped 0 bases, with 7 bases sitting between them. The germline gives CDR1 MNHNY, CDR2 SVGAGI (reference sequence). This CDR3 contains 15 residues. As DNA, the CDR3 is TGTGCCAGCAGTTTCCCGGGCTCTGGGGCCAACGTCCTGACTTTC. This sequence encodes CASSFPGSGANVLTF.